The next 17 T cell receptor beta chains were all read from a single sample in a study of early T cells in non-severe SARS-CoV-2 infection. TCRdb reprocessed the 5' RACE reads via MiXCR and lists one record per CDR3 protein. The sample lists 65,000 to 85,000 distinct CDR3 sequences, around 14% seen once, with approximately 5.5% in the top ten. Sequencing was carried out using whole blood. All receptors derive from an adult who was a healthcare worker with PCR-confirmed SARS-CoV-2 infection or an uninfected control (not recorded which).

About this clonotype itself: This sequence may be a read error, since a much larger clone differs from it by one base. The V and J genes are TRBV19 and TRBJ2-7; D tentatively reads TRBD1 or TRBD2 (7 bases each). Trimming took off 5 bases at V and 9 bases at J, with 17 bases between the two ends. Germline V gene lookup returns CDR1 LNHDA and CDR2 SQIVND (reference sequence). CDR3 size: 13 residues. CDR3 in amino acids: CASSPGGAGGQYF. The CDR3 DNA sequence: TGTGCCAGTAGTCCAGGGGGGGCAGGCGGGCAGTACTTC.

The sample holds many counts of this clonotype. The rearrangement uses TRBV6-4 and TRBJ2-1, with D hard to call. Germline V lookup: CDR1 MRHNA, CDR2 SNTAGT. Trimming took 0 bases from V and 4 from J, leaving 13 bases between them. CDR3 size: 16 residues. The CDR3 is CASSDSRGRPYNEQFF. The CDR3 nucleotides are TGTGCCAGCAGTGACTCGAGAGGCAGACCTTACAATGAGCAGTTCTTC.

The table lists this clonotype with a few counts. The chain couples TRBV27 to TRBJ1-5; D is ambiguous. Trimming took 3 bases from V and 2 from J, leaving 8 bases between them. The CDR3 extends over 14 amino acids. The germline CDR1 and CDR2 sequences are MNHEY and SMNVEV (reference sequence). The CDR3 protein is CASSLVQGNQPQHF. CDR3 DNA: TGTGCCAGCAGTTTGGTGCAAGGCAATCAGCCCCAGCATTTT.

The CDR3 nucleotides are TGTGCCAGCAGCTTTAGATTAGCGGGAGTAGGCGGGGAGCTGTTTTTT. Translated: CASSFRLAGVGGELFF. The genes are TRBV7-2 and TRBJ2-2, with 9 bases identical to TRBD2. CDR1 is SGHTA and CDR2 is FQGNSA in the germline V gene. Germline trimming cut 3 bases from V and 7 bases from J; bases unmatched to any gene: 9. The CDR3 extends over 16 amino acids.

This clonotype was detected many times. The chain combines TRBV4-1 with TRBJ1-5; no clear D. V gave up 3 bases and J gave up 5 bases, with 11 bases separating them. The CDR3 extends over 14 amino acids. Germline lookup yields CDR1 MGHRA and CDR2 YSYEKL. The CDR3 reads CASSQRHLDQPQHF. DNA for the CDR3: TGCGCCAGCAGCCAGAGACACCTCGATCAGCCCCAGCATTTT.

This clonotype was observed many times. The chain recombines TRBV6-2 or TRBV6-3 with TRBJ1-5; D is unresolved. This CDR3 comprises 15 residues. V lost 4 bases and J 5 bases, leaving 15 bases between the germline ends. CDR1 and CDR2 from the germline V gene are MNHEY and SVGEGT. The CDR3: CASSSSGPRDQPQHF. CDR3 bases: TGTGCCAGCAGTTCTTCCGGGCCAAGAGATCAGCCCCAGCATTTT.

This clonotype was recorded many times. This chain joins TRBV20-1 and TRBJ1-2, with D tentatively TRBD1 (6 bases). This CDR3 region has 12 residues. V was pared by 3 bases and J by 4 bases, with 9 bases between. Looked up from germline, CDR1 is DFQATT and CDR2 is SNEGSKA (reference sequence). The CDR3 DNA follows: TGCAGTGCTAGCCGGGGGGCCTATGGCTACACCTTC. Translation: CSASRGAYGYTF.

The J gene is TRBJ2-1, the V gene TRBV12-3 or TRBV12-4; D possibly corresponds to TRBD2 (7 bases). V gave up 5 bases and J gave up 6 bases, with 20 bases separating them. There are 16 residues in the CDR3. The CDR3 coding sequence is TGTGCCAGCAGTCCCAGTGGGGGGGGGCCGGGCAATGAGCAGTTCTTC. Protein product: CASSPSGGGPGNEQFF.

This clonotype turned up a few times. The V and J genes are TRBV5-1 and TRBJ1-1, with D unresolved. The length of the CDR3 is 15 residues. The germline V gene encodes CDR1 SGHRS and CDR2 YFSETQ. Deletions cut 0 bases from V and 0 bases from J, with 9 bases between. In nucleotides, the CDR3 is TGCGCCAGCAGCTTGGCTGGCGGGATGAACACTGAAGCTTTCTTT. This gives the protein CASSLAGGMNTEAFF. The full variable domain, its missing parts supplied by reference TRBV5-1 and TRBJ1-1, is KAGVTQTPRYLIKTRGQQVTLSCSPISGHRSVSWYQQTPGQGLQFLFEYFSETQRNKGNFPGRFSGRQFSNSRSEMNVSTLELGDSALYLCASSLAGGMNTEAFFGQGTRLTVV.

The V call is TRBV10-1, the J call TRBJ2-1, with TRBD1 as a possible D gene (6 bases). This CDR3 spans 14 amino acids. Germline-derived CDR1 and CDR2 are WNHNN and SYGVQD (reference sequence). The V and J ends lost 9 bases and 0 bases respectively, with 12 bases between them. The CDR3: CARQGTSSYNEQFF. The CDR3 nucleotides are TGCGCCAGGCAGGGGACAAGCTCCTACAATGAGCAGTTCTTC.

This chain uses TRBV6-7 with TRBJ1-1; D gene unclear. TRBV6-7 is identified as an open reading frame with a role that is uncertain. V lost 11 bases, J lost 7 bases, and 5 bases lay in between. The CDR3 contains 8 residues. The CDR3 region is CAPLEAFF. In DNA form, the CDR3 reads TGTGCCCCGCTTGAAGCTTTCTTT.

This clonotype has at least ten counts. In DNA form, the CDR3 reads TGCAGTGCCAATGATCGGGGGGAGTTTGAAAAACTGTTTTTT. Its protein is CSANDRGEFEKLFF. The gene calls are TRBV20-1 and TRBJ1-4, with a tentative D call TRBD1 (5 bases). Trimming removed 6 bases from V and 7 bases from J, with 18 bases in between. CDR3 length equals 14 residues. CDR1 is DFQATT and CDR2 is SNEGSKA in the germline V gene (reference sequence).

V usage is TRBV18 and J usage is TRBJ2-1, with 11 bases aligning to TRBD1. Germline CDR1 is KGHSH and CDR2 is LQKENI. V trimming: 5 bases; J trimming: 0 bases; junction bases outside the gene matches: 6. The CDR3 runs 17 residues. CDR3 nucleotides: TGTGCCAGCTCAGACGGACAGGGGGCCTACTCCTACAATGAGCAGTTCTTC. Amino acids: CASSDGQGAYSYNEQFF.

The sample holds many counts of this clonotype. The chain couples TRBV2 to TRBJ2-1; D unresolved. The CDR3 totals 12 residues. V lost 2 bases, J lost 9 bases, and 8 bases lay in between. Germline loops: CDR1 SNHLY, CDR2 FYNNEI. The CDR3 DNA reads TGTGCCAGCAGTGAAATAAGAATTGAGCAGTTCTTC. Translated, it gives CASSEIRIEQFF.

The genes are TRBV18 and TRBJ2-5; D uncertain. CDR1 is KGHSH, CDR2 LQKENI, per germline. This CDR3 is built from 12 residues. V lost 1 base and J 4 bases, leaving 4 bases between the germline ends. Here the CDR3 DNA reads TGTGCCAGCTCACCACTTAGAGAGACCCAGTACTTC. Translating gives CASSPLRETQYF.

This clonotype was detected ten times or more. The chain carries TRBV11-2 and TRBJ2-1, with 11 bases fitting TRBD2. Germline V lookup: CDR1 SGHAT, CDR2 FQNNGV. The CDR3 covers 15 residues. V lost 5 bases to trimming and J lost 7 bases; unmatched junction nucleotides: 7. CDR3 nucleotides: TGTGCCAGCAGCACATTAGCGGGAGGGCCGAATGAGCAGTTCTTC. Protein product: CASSTLAGGPNEQFF.

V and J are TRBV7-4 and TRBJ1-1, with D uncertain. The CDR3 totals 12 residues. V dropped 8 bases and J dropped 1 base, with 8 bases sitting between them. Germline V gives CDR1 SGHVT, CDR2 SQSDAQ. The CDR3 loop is CASPNRNTEAFF. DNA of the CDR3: TGTGCCAGCCCCAACAGGAACACTGAAGCTTTCTTT.